Listed below are T cell receptor beta chains from one sample, sequenced in a study of CD8 T cells in ankylosing spondylitis. MiXCR, run by TCRdb on the 5' RACE reads, gives a single entry per CDR3 protein. The sample consists of 300,000 to 350,000 distinct CDR3 sequences, about 20% of them appearing once. Sequencing was carried out using blood, either unsorted or a sorted T cell fraction (not recorded which). These receptors came from a female donor with ankylosing spondylitis or in good health (not recorded which). CDR3s include the opening cysteine and the closing phenylalanine or tryptophan.

TRBV25-1	TRBJ2-1	CASSEFSGSINEQFF
TRBV5-1	TRBJ2-7	CASSSGRGDDAYEQYF
TRBV20-1	TRBJ2-7	CSANTVYEQYF
TRBV24-1	TRBJ2-5	CATSDSTGVETQYF
TRBV11-2	TRBJ1-4	CASSLGVSNEKLFF
TRBV6-1	TRBJ2-7	CASRVQGSYEQYF
TRBV5-1	TRBJ2-2	CASSLNTESGELFF
TRBV6-1	TRBJ1-4	CASRRTGATSTNEKLFF
TRBV7-2	TRBJ2-7	CASSRGGLYSYEQYF
TRBV7-9	TRBJ2-5	CASSSSLAGVARETQYF
TRBV5-5	TRBJ2-5	CASSFKVRLQETQYF
TRBV15	TRBJ2-3	CATSRSSSGRGSDTQYF
TRBV12-5	TRBJ2-2	CASGLGHGELFF
TRBV9	TRBJ2-1	CASSVDEGNEQFF
TRBV10-3	TRBJ2-1	CAIRAGGPLEPHNEQFF
TRBV6-1	TRBJ1-2	CASSRDPGPLNYGYTF
TRBV29-1	TRBJ1-1	CSVGAQGARGTEAFF
TRBV4-1	TRBJ2-1	CASSQEGGRVDEQFF
TRBV6-5	TRBJ2-1	CASSRLAPLYNEQFF
TRBV29-1	TRBJ1-1	CSVIRQGANTEAFF
TRBV9	TRBJ2-7	CASSVVAKTLHEQYF
TRBV13	TRBJ2-1	CASSRSGLAGYNEQFF
TRBV6-1	TRBJ1-2	CASREDRGGSYGYTF
TRBV7-2	TRBJ2-1	CASSLSGFSYNEQFF
TRBV29-1	TRBJ2-1	CSVRDPLFYNEQFF
TRBV6-2/TRBV6-3	TRBJ2-1	CASSRLNQQFF
TRBV20-1	TRBJ2-5	CSARDRLRGDGTQYF
TRBV6-1	TRBJ2-7	CASSPRGTGIGTYEQYF
TRBV4-3	TRBJ2-2	CASSPLAGDTGELFF
TRBV6-1	TRBJ2-1	CASLTGPSGLYNEQFF
TRBV12-3/TRBV12-4	TRBJ2-3	CASRSGTSMYF
TRBV11-1	TRBJ2-7	CASGRDRAYEQYF
TRBV20-1	TRBJ2-3	CSASSGSLTDTQYF
TRBV5-6	TRBJ2-3	CASSSGLPGTDTQYF
TRBV27	TRBJ1-1	CASSFTGRGMNTEAFF
TRBV7-6	TRBJ1-4	CASSSRTDKNEKLFF
TRBV24-1	TRBJ1-1	CATSDPPGTEAFF
TRBV30	TRBJ1-1	CAWAGSNTEAFF
TRBV6-5	TRBJ1-1	CASSYSPESTEAFF
TRBV24-1	TRBJ2-1	CATSAAGGPYNEQFF
TRBV27	TRBJ2-5	CASSQGTGRETQYF
TRBV15	TRBJ2-1	CATSREDRNYNEQFF
TRBV20-1	TRBJ1-5	CSARRAYSNQPQHF